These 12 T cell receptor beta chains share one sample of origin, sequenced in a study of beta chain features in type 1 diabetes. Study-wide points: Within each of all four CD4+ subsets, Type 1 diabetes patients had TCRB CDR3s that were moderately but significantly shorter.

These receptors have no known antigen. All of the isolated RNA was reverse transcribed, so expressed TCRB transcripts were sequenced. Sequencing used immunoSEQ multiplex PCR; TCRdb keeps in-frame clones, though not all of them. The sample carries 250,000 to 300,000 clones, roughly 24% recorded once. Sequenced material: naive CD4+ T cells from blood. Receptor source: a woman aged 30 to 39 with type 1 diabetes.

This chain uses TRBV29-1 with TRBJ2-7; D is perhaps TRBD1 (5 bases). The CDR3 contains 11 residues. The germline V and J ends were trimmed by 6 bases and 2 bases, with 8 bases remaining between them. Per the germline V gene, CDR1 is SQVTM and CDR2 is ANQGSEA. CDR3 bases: TGCAGCGTGGGCAGGGCCTACGAGCAGTACTTC. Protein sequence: CSVGRAYEQYF.

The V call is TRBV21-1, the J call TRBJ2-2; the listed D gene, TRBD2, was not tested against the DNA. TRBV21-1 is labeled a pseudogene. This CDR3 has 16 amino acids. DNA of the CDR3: TGTGCCAGCAGCTTGGGCCTAGCGGGAACCACCGGGGAGCTGTTTTTT. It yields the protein CASSLGLAGTTGELFF.

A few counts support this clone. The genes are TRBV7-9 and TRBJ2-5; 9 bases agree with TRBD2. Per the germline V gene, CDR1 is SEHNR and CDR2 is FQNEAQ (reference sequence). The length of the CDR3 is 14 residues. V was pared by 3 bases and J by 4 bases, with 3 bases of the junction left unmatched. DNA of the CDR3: TGTGCCAGCAGCTTCGAGACTAGCGGAGAGACCCAGTACTTC. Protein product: CASSFETSGETQYF.

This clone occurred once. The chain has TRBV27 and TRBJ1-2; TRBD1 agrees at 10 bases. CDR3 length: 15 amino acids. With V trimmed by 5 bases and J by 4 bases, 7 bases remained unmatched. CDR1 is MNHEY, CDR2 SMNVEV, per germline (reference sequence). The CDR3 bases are TGTGCCAGCAGTACAAGACAGGGGGCGCGCTATGGCTACACCTTC. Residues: CASSTRQGARYGYTF.

The CDR3 spells CASSNSGAGANVLTF. The CDR3 DNA reads as TGTGCCAGCAGCAACTCAGGGGCTGGGGCCAACGTCCTGACTTTC. The V call is TRBV7-2, the J call TRBJ2-6; D is possibly TRBD1 (6 bases). This CDR3 region has 15 residues. V gave up 5 bases and J gave up 2 bases, with 10 bases separating them. Germline lookup yields CDR1 SGHTA and CDR2 FQGNSA.

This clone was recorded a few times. The DNA for the CDR3 is TGCAGCGTTGATTATCGGAGGGGACTAGCGGGAAGCACAGATACGCAGTATTTT. It specifies CSVDYRRGLAGSTDTQYF. The J gene is TRBJ2-3, the V gene TRBV29-1; 13 nucleotides match TRBD2. The germline V gene has CDR1 SQVTM and CDR2 ANQGSEA. The J segment lost 0 bases and the V segment lost 3 bases, leaving 9 bases of the junction unmatched. The CDR3 totals 18 residues.

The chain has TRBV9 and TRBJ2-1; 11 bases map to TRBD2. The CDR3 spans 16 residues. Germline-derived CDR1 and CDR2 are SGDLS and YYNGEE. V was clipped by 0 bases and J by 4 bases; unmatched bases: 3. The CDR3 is CASSVVGTSGYNEQFF. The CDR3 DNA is TGTGCCAGCAGCGTAGTCGGGACTAGCGGATACAATGAGCAGTTCTTC.

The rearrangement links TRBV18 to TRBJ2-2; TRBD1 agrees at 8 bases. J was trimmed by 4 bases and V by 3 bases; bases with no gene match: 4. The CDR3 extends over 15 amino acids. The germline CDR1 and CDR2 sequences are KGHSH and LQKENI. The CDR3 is CASSPRTGITGELFF. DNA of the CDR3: TGTGCCAGCTCACCCAGGACAGGGATCACCGGGGAGCTGTTTTTT.

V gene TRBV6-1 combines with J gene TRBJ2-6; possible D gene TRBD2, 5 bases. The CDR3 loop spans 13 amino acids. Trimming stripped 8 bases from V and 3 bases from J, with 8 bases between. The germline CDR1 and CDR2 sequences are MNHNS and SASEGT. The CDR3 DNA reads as TGTGCCAGCCTTGGACTTGGGGCCAACGTCCTGACTTTC. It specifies CASLGLGANVLTF.

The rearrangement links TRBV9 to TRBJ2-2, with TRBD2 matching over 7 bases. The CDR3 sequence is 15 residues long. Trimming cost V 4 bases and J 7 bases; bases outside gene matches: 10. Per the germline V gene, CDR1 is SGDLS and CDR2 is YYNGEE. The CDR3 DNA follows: TGTGCCAGCAGCATGTCAGGCGGGACTAACGGGGAGCTGTTTTTT. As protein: CASSMSGGTNGELFF.

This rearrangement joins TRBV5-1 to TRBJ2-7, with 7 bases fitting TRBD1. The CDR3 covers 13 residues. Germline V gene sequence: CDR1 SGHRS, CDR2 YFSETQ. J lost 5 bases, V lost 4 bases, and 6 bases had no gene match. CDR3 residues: CASSLPGGNEQYF. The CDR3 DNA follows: TGCGCCAGCAGCCTCCCAGGGGGTAACGAGCAGTACTTC.

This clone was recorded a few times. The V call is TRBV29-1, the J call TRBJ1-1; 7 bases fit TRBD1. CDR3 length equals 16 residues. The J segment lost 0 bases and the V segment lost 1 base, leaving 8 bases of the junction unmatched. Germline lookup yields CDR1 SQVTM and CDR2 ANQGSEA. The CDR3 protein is CSVEGERGLLNTEAFF. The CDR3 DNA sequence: TGCAGCGTTGAAGGAGAGAGGGGGCTCCTGAACACTGAAGCTTTCTTT.